One and the same sample provided the 16 T cell receptor beta chains below, sequenced in a study of OX40 agonist ivuxolimab in advanced cancers. The data were produced by immunoSEQ multiplex PCR, yet TCRdb's version contains in-frame clones alone and is incomplete. The sample lists some 98,000 clones; 85% to 95% were seen once. The material sequenced was CD4+ or CD8+ T cells sorted from blood, taken in a trial of the OX40 agonist ivuxolimab. The receptors derive from an adult with an advanced solid tumor such as melanoma, head and neck, liver or kidney cancer.

Here the CDR3 reads CASSGPGNTEAFF. The DNA of the CDR3 is TGTGCCAGCAGTGGTCCAGGGAACACTGAAGCTTTCTTT. The rearrangement links TRBV2 to TRBJ1-1; D remains ambiguous. Germline CDR1 and CDR2: SNHLY and FYNNEI. CDR3 size: 13 residues. The germline V and J ends were trimmed by 4 bases and 1 base, with 7 bases remaining between them.

J is TRBJ1-5 and V is TRBV19, with D possibly TRBD1 on 5 matching bases. Per the germline V gene, CDR1 is LNHDA and CDR2 is SQIVND (reference sequence). With 5 bases removed from V and 4 bases from J, the gap between germline ends came to 15 bases. The length of the CDR3 is 15 residues. The CDR3 coding sequence is TGTGCCAGTAGTTCCCCTTGGGACGGAAATCAGCCCCAGCATTTT. Translation: CASSSPWDGNQPQHF.

The rearrangement links TRBV5-4 to TRBJ2-3, with D perhaps TRBD2 (6 bases). Per germline, CDR1 SGHNT and CDR2 YYREEE (reference sequence). This CDR3 spans 17 amino acids. The V and J ends lost 0 bases and 2 bases respectively, with 16 bases between them. CDR3: CASSLGRTMPSTDTQYF. The CDR3 coding sequence is TGTGCCAGCAGCTTGGGGAGGACTATGCCTTCCACAGATACGCAGTATTTT.

The chain couples TRBV19 to TRBJ1-6; D remains ambiguous. The CDR3 runs to 17 residues. Trimming took off 7 bases at V and 0 bases at J, with 16 bases between the two ends. Looked up from germline, CDR1 is LNHDA and CDR2 is SQIVND (reference sequence). CDR3 sequence: CASTYRTESSYNSPLHF. The CDR3 DNA reads as TGTGCCAGTACCTATAGGACCGAAAGCTCCTATAATTCACCCCTCCACTTT.

The rearrangement joins TRBV10-3 to TRBJ1-5; no clear D. Germline CDR1 reads ENHRY; CDR2 reads SYGVKD. This CDR3 spans 12 amino acids. Trimming shortened V by 3 bases and J by 7 bases, and 7 bases separated the two germline ends. This chain's CDR3 is CAISDMVQPQHF. The CDR3, as DNA: TGTGCCATCAGTGATATGGTACAGCCCCAGCATTTT.

This rearrangement joins TRBV7-3 to TRBJ2-1; possible D gene TRBD2, 6 bases. Germline assignment: CDR1 SGHTA and CDR2 FQGTGA. The germline V and J ends were trimmed by 1 base and 9 bases, with 10 bases remaining between them. CDR3 size: 13 residues. As DNA, the CDR3 is TGTGCCAGCAGCTTAAAGGGACTTACTGAGCAGTTCTTC. As protein: CASSLKGLTEQFF. Variable domain in full (rest from reference TRBV7-3 and TRBJ2-1): GAGVSQTPSNKVTEKGKYVELRCDPISGHTALYWYRQSLGQGPEFLIYFQGTGAADDSGLPNDRFFAVRPEGSVSTLKIQRTERGDSAVYLCASSLKGLTEQFFGPGTRLTVL.

The chain has TRBV19 and TRBJ1-5; no definite D call. Germline assignment: CDR1 LNHDA and CDR2 SQIVND (reference sequence). This CDR3 contains 15 residues. V was pared by 1 base and J by 3 bases, with 10 bases between. DNA of the CDR3: TGTGCCAGTAGTATAGGACCGCAGACCAATCAGCCCCAGCATTTT. Its protein is CASSIGPQTNQPQHF.

Remarks on this clone: Its ends do not fully match the called genes, so a read error is possible. The J gene is TRBJ2-3, the V gene TRBV7-2; the match to TRBD2 covers 11 bases. CDR3 size: 15 residues. Per germline, CDR1 SGHTA and CDR2 FQGNSA. This CDR3 reads CASSVAGGPSDTQYF. CDR3 DNA sequence: TGTGCCAGCAGCGTAGCGGGAGGGCCCTCAGATACGCAGTATTTT. The full variable domain, in which reference TRBV7-2 and TRBJ2-3 provide the parts outside the CDR3, is GAGVSQSPSNKVTEKGKDVELRCDPISGHTALYWYRQSLGQGLEFLIYFQGNSAPDKSGLPSDRFSAERTGGSVSTLTIQRTQQEDSAVYLCASSVAGGPSDTQYFGPGTRLTVL.

The chain links TRBV19 to TRBJ2-2; no definite D call. The CDR3 runs to 12 residues. Germline lookup yields CDR1 LNHDA and CDR2 SQIVND (reference sequence). Trimming pared 6 bases from V and 3 bases from J, leaving 5 bases between. This CDR3 is CASSLDTGELFF. In nucleotides, the CDR3 is TGTGCCAGTAGCCTCGACACCGGGGAGCTGTTTTTT.

Of note for this clone: In this CDR3 the conserved last residue, phenylalanine or tryptophan, is missing, so a read error is likely. The V and J genes are TRBV5-1 and TRBJ1-6; TRBD1 agrees at 10 bases. The germline V gene has CDR1 SGHRS and CDR2 YFSETQ. CDR3 size: 17 residues. Trimming took 4 bases from V and 0 from J; bases not matched to a gene: 4. The CDR3 region is CASSHGQGDSYNSPLHS. CDR3 sequence (DNA): TGCGCCAGCAGCCACGGACAGGGGGACTCCTATAATTCACCCCTCCACTCT.

J is TRBJ1-5 and V is TRBV6-1; 7 nucleotides agree with TRBD1. Germline V lookup: CDR1 MNHNS, CDR2 SASEGT. V lost 2 bases and J lost 5; bases outside the gene matches: 6. The CDR3 runs 15 residues. The CDR3 DNA reads TGTGCCAGCAGTGAATACAGGGGCGGGGATCAGCCCCAGCATTTT. It specifies CASSEYRGGDQPQHF.

The J gene is TRBJ2-3, the V gene TRBV28; TRBD2 aligns across 7 bases. Germline V gene sequence: CDR1 MDHEN, CDR2 SYDVKM. This CDR3 region has 13 residues. With V trimmed by 10 bases and J by 1 base, 5 bases remained unmatched. The CDR3, as DNA: TGTGCCACCTATACTAGCGGCACAGATACGCAGTATTTT. Amino acids: CATYTSGTDTQYF.

The chain recombines TRBV28 with TRBJ1-1, with D unclear. This CDR3 spans 13 amino acids. The germline gives CDR1 MDHEN, CDR2 SYDVKM. V was pared by 7 bases and J by 1 base, with 10 bases between. The DNA for the CDR3 is TGTGCCAGCATCAGCGGGCCGAACACTGAAGCTTTCTTT. Its translation is CASISGPNTEAFF.

This chain connects TRBV10-3 to TRBJ2-3; a possible D gene is TRBD2 (6 bases). Per the germline V gene, CDR1 is ENHRY and CDR2 is SYGVKD. This CDR3 is 14 amino acids long. Deletions cut 7 bases from V and 3 bases from J, with 14 bases between. This chain's CDR3 is CAIKGPSATDTQYF. The CDR3 DNA reads TGTGCCATCAAGGGTCCTAGCGCGACAGATACGCAGTATTTT.

The V and J genes are TRBV27 and TRBJ1-2, with no clear D. Germline CDR1 reads MNHEY; CDR2 reads SMNVEV (reference sequence). The V gene lost 5 bases and the J gene lost 0 bases, with 7 bases spanning the gap. This CDR3 is built from 13 residues. The CDR3 region has the DNA TGTGCCAGCAGTCGCCTACCTAACTATGGCTACACCTTC. As protein: CASSRLPNYGYTF.

The chain combines TRBV30 with TRBJ2-4; a weak D match, TRBD2 (6 bases). Germline V gives CDR1 GTSNPN, CDR2 SVGIG (reference sequence). Trimming removed 1 base at V and 6 bases at J, with 16 bases between. This CDR3 contains 15 residues. CDR3 region: CAWSGRGGVRNIQYF. DNA for the CDR3: TGTGCCTGGAGTGGCCGCGGAGGGGTGAGAAACATTCAGTACTTC. The full variable domain, its missing parts supplied by reference TRBV30 and TRBJ2-4, is SQTIHQWPATLVQPVGSPLSLECTVEGTSNPNLYWYRQAAGRGLQLLFYSVGIGQISSEVPQNLSASRPQDRQFILSSKKLLLSDSGFYLCAWSGRGGVRNIQYFGAGTRLSVL.